Sequencing of this T cell receptor beta chain was carried out in a study of cytomegalovirus exposure and HLA in healthy donors. The study, taken as a whole, reports: The study reported that TCR beta sequences accurately predicted HLA-A and HLA-B alleles in most subjects.

Researchers ran the PCR with 60 Vbeta and 13 Jbeta primers. Clones were read by immunoSEQ multiplex PCR, and TCRdb kept only the in-frame ones, dropping some. The sample comprises hundreds of thousands of clones, over 65% of which are singletons, and 0.63% rests with the top ten. Concerning this clone: The antigen is undetermined. Other DNA sequences from this sample encode an identical CDR3 as well.

The CDR3 totals 11 residues. V was shortened by 6 bases and J by 7 bases, with 9 bases between the two germline ends. In germline, CDR1 is MDHEN, CDR2 SYDVKM. Sample: PBMCs. The sequence derives from a man aged 18 to 30 in good health and CMV-seronegative. V gene TRBV28 combines with J gene TRBJ1-2; no clear D gene. This chain's CDR3 is CASSLGIGYTF. The DNA of the CDR3 is TGTGCCAGCAGCCTCGGGATTGGCTACACCTTC.